The rows below give T cell receptor beta chains drawn from one sample of a study of T cells in Graves' hyperthyroidism and ophthalmopathy. TCRdb processed the multiplex PCR reads anew with MiXCR; each CDR3 protein has one entry. The sample includes 500,000 to 650,000 distinct CDR3 sequences, about 20% of them seen just once. The source material was blood. These receptors were taken from a middle-aged man with Graves' ophthalmopathy. CDR3s include the opening cysteine and the closing phenylalanine or tryptophan. Each record gives: V gene, D gene, clone size, J gene, CDR3 DNA, CDR3 protein. D genes are given only for firm matches. Clone size, where shown, is once, few, many, or a class for clones that have expanded.

TRBV19,NA,many,TRBJ2-1,TGTGCCAGTAGTATTACCTCCCCATACAATGAGCAGTTCTTC,CASSITSPYNEQFF
TRBV5-1,TRBD1,NA,TRBJ1-4,TGCGCCAGCAGCTTGGGGAACAGGGGCCCTGCAACTAATGAAAAACTGTTTTTT,CASSLGNRGPATNEKLFF
TRBV9,TRBD2,many,TRBJ2-7,TGTGCCAGCAGCGGCGGGGGGGCGCGGTACGAGCAGTACTTC,CASSGGGARYEQYF
TRBV18,NA,many,TRBJ2-2,TGTGCCAGCTCACCAGTGAGGGGGAATACCGGGGAGCTGTTTTTT,CASSPVRGNTGELFF
TRBV30,NA,NA,TRBJ1-2,TGTGCCTGGAGTGTCCTGTGGGGGCTCTACACCTTC,CAWSVLWGLYTF
TRBV7-2,NA,few,TRBJ2-4,TGTGCCAGCAGCTTCAGAGGGCTCGCGAAAAACATTCAGTACTTC,CASSFRGLAKNIQYF
TRBV10-3,NA,NA,TRBJ2-3,TGTGCCACCGGAGTCAACACAGATACGCAGTATTTT,CATGVNTDTQYF
TRBV14,NA,NA,TRBJ2-2,TGTGCCAGCAGCCGACTAGGGTACACCGGGGAGCTGTTTTTT,CASSRLGYTGELFF
TRBV14,NA,NA,TRBJ2-5,TGTGCCAGCAGCCAGCCCGAAAGGGAGGAGACCCAGTACTTC,CASSQPEREETQYF
TRBV13,NA,NA,TRBJ2-7,TGTGCCAGCAGCGGGTCGAGCAGTAGCTACGAGCAGTACTTC,CASSGSSSSYEQYF
TRBV5-5,NA,few,TRBJ2-3,TGTGCCAGCAGGAACACAGGGTCCTACACAGATACGCAGTATTTT,CASRNTGSYTDTQYF
TRBV6-2/TRBV6-3,NA,NA,TRBJ2-1,TGTGCCAGCAGTGACTGGAGGGGGTCGGGTGAGCAGTTCTTC,CASSDWRGSGEQFF
TRBV6-1,NA,NA,TRBJ2-1,TGTGCCAGCAGTGAATCTAAGTTACAGTTCTTC,CASSESKLQFF
TRBV6-1,TRBD2,NA,TRBJ2-1,TGTGCCAGCAGACTAGCGGGAGGTCGGAATGAGCAGTTCTTC,CASRLAGGRNEQFF
TRBV28,NA,many,TRBJ2-7,TGTGCCAGCAGTTTCGGCGGATCGTACGAGCAGTACTTC,CASSFGGSYEQYF
TRBV7-9,NA,NA,TRBJ2-4,TGTGCCAGCAGCTTAGATGGAGGAAGGTACTTC,CASSLDGGRYF
TRBV18,NA,many,TRBJ2-7,TGTGCCAGCTCTCCTACAGGTGGCCGGGACGAGCAGTACTTC,CASSPTGGRDEQYF
TRBV29-1,NA,few,TRBJ2-7,TGCAGCGTTGAAGCGGGTGGTAGAATCGGCGAGCAGTACTTC,CSVEAGGRIGEQYF